This is a list of T cell receptor beta chains from one sample in a study of blood T cell repertoires in COVID-19. Only in-frame clones appear in the TCRdb table, and some are missing; sequencing was by immunoSEQ multiplex PCR. The sample records about 290,000 clones, about 82% being singletons. Sample: peripheral blood. Every receptor here comes from a woman aged 45-65 years with active or convalescent COVID-19. Both conserved end residues are part of each CDR3.

j_call | v_call | cdr3_aa
TRBJ1-5 | TRBV12-5 | CASGKDRVNQPQHF
TRBJ2-3 | TRBV4-1 | CASSQIPSSTDTQYF
TRBJ2-1 | TRBV5-1 | CASSVRQLDNEQFF
TRBJ1-1 | TRBV7-9 | CASSLGGQNTEAFF
TRBJ1-1 | TRBV7-9 | CASSNGQRNTEAFF
TRBJ2-7 | TRBV5-8 | CASSFPRDRGVEQYF
TRBJ2-1 | TRBV27 | CASSSPGGNEQFF
TRBJ2-2 | TRBV5-1 | CASSWTSGTQLGGELFF
TRBJ1-1 | TRBV7-8 | CASSLVTQGGSEAFF
TRBJ1-3 | TRBV13 | CASSPAGGAAGNTIYF
TRBJ2-7 | TRBV7-2 | CASSFPGRVHEQYF
TRBJ1-2 | TRBV28 | CASIFMGGQGAGGYTF
TRBJ2-7 | TRBV5-1 | CASSLNDGRRKYF
TRBJ2-5 | TRBV7-9 | CASSFSQGGAVQETQYF
TRBJ2-7 | TRBV6-1 | CASSEDSLAGNYEQYF
TRBJ2-2 | TRBV19 | CASSTPGTGGTGELFF
TRBJ1-6 | TRBV19 | CASSIQGRGSPLHF
TRBJ2-1 | TRBV11-2 | CASSLTGGPNEQFF
TRBJ1-6 | TRBV5-1 | CASSNGLRVYNSPLHF
TRBJ1-4 | TRBV27 | CASSRAGQGEKLFF
TRBJ1-2 | TRBV6-5 | CASSYSQGGYGYTF
TRBJ1-2 | TRBV10-1 | CASSENSNYGYTF
TRBJ1-2 | TRBV10-2 | CASSESAGDYGYTF
TRBJ1-1 | TRBV19 | CASSTRAGQVNTEAFF
TRBJ2-3 | TRBV15 | CATTASRDLDTQYF
TRBJ2-7 | TRBV7-8 | CASSPLEPHEQYF
TRBJ2-7 | TRBV19 | CASSIRGSLYEQYF
TRBJ2-7 | TRBV6-2/TRBV6-3 | CASSYPRGKGSSYEQYF